This passage covers 20 T cell receptor beta chains from one sample sequenced in a study of OX40 agonist ivuxolimab in advanced cancers. Method: immunoSEQ multiplex PCR; TCRdb's copy keeps in-frame clones and lacks some. The sample includes tens of thousands of clones, about 85% of them seen just once. Source: CD4+ or CD8+ T cells sorted from blood, taken in a trial of the OX40 agonist ivuxolimab. These receptors were taken from an adult with an advanced solid tumor such as melanoma, head and neck, liver or kidney cancer.

The chain recombines TRBV10-1 with TRBJ1-3; D is unclear. CDR3 size: 15 residues. The ends were cut back, 1 base at V and 4 bases at J, with 11 bases in the middle. Germline assignment: CDR1 WNHNN and CDR2 SYGVQD (reference sequence). The CDR3 DNA follows: TGCGCCAGCAGTGAGTGGCAGGTTGCGGGAAACACCATATATTTT. Its translation is CASSEWQVAGNTIYF.

This chain uses TRBV5-1 with TRBJ1-1, with a weak D call TRBD1 (5 bases). The CDR3 spans 14 residues. CDR1 is SGHRS and CDR2 is YFSETQ in the germline V gene. Trimming removed 7 bases at V and 4 bases at J, with 17 bases between. CDR3 residues: CASAQGFVSTEAFF. The CDR3 DNA follows: TGCGCCAGCGCCCAGGGTTTTGTGAGCACTGAAGCTTTCTTT.

This clone appeared a single time. CDR3 protein: CASSPDRDTQYF. DNA for the CDR3: TGCGCCAGCAGCCCGGACCGGGATACGCAGTATTTT. The chain joins TRBV5-1 to TRBJ2-3; D is undetermined. V was trimmed by 4 bases and J by 6 bases, leaving 9 bases between them. This CDR3 is built from 12 residues. Germline values: CDR1 SGHRS, CDR2 YFSETQ.

V is TRBV27 and J is TRBJ2-7, with TRBD1 identical over 7 bases. This CDR3 spans 14 amino acids. V dropped 8 bases and J dropped 1; count of bases not matched to a gene: 8. Germline CDR1 MNHEY, CDR2 SMNVEV (reference sequence). CDR3 coding DNA: TGTGCCAGCCGGCAATCGGGACAGTCCTACGAGCAGTACTTC. This gives the protein CASRQSGQSYEQYF.

The chain has TRBV19 and TRBJ1-2; D gene uncertain. Per the germline V gene, CDR1 is LNHDA and CDR2 is SQIVND (reference sequence). V dropped 10 bases and J dropped 8 bases, with 11 bases sitting between them. The CDR3 totals 10 residues. CDR3 in amino acids: CATYFGGYTF. In nucleotides, the CDR3 is TGTGCCACCTACTTCGGAGGCTACACCTTC.

The V gene is TRBV7-2, the J gene TRBJ1-6, with 7 bases aligning to TRBD1. Germline CDR1 reads SGHTA; CDR2 reads FQGNSA. The length of the CDR3 is 14 residues. V lost 3 bases to trimming and J lost 8 bases; unmatched junction nucleotides: 4. The CDR3 spells CASSFKGAYSPLHF. The CDR3 coding sequence is TGTGCCAGCAGCTTTAAGGGGGCTTATTCACCCCTCCACTTT.

V usage is TRBV9 and J usage is TRBJ2-2; TRBD1 agrees at 7 bases. The CDR3 is 16 amino acids. V lost 3 bases to trimming and J lost 6 bases; unmatched junction nucleotides: 11. The germline gives CDR1 SGDLS, CDR2 YYNGEE. CDR3 sequence (DNA): TGTGCCAGCAGCGCAGAAGACAGGGATTTAGCCGGGGAGCTGTTTTTT. It yields the protein CASSAEDRDLAGELFF.

The chain has TRBV6-1 and TRBJ2-1; 7 bases match TRBD1. V dropped 6 bases and J dropped 1; count of bases not matched to a gene: 6. CDR1 and CDR2 from the germline V gene are MNHNS and SASEGT. The CDR3 contains 15 residues. CDR3 amino acids: CASRGQGVSYNEQFF. CDR3 DNA sequence: TGTGCCAGCAGAGGTCAGGGGGTTTCCTACAATGAGCAGTTCTTC.

The chain combines TRBV30 with TRBJ2-2, with TRBD1 identical over 9 bases. Germline CDR1 and CDR2: GTSNPN and SVGIG (reference sequence). V lost 5 bases, J lost 6 bases, and 7 bases stayed unmatched. This CDR3 has 14 residues. The CDR3 reads CAWAGTGRAGELFF. The CDR3 DNA follows: TGTGCCTGGGCCGGGACAGGGAGGGCCGGGGAGCTGTTTTTT.

Worth noting for this clone: This same CDR3 is encoded by further DNA sequences in the sample. V gene TRBV19 combines with J gene TRBJ2-5; possibly TRBD2 for D (6 bases). The CDR3 extends over 14 amino acids. Germline CDR1 and CDR2: LNHDA and SQIVND (reference sequence). Deletions cut 5 bases from V and 5 bases from J, with 15 bases between. CDR3 in amino acids: CASSPGAGWETQYF. The CDR3, as DNA: TGTGCCAGTAGTCCGGGAGCCGGATGGGAGACCCAGTACTTC.

The V call is TRBV4-1, the J call TRBJ2-7; D perhaps matches TRBD2 (7 bases). The V and J ends lost 4 bases and 4 bases respectively, with 17 bases between them. The CDR3 loop spans 15 amino acids. The V gene's germline CDR1 is MGHRA and CDR2 YSYEKL. The CDR3 spells CASSPGLRGGYEQYF. In DNA form, the CDR3 reads TGCGCCAGCAGCCCAGGACTGAGGGGGGGGTACGAGCAGTACTTC.

The genes are TRBV12-5 and TRBJ1-1; the match to TRBD1 covers 7 bases. CDR3 length equals 13 residues. The V gene's germline CDR1 is LGHNT and CDR2 FRNRAP. J was trimmed by 3 bases and V by 9 bases; bases with no gene match: 7. In DNA form, the CDR3 reads TGTGCTAGCTCCCTGACAGGGCACACTGAAGCTTTCTTT. Its translation is CASSLTGHTEAFF. Full variable domain (remainder filled in from reference TRBV12-5 and TRBJ1-1): DARVTQTPRHKVTEMGQEVTMRCQPILGHNTVFWYRQTMMQGLELLAYFRNRAPLDDSGMPKDRFSAEMPDATLATLKIQPSEPRDSAVYFCASSLTGHTEAFFGQGTRLTVV.

The chain has TRBV30 and TRBJ1-4, with 7 bases lining up with TRBD1. Germline V gene lookup returns CDR1 GTSNPN and CDR2 SVGIG (reference sequence). The CDR3 covers 13 residues. V lost 3 bases, J lost 6 bases, and 4 bases stayed unmatched. CDR3 residues: CAWSGGQDEKLFF. CDR3 nucleotide sequence: TGTGCCTGGAGCGGAGGACAGGATGAAAAACTGTTTTTT.

CDR3 loop: CASSREGSYEQYF. CDR3 nucleotide sequence: TGTGCCAGTTCCAGGGAAGGTTCCTACGAGCAGTACTTC. The rearrangement joins TRBV7-9 to TRBJ2-7, with D perhaps TRBD1 (5 bases). CDR3 size: 13 residues. Trimming took 9 bases from V and 1 from J, leaving 13 bases between them. CDR1 is SEHNR, CDR2 FQNEAQ, per germline (reference sequence).

V gene TRBV5-6 combines with J gene TRBJ2-5; 9 nucleotides align to TRBD2. The CDR3 loop spans 14 amino acids. With 3 bases clipped from V and 4 bases from J, the junction kept 4 bases outside the gene matches. The germline CDR1 and CDR2 sequences are SGHDT and YYEEEE. The CDR3 DNA reads TGTGCCAGCAGCTCCCTAGCGGGGCGAGAGACCCAGTACTTC. It translates to CASSSLAGRETQYF.

J is TRBJ2-7 and V is TRBV2; D unclear. V shed 2 bases and J shed 6 bases, with 11 bases lying between them. Germline CDR1 SNHLY, CDR2 FYNNEI. The CDR3 sequence is 13 residues long. The DNA of the CDR3 is TGTGCCAGCAGTGAATCTACAGCCCTCGAGCAGTACTTC. Its translation is CASSESTALEQYF. Complete variable domain (other parts from reference TRBV2 and TRBJ2-7): EPEVTQTPSHQVTQMGQEVILRCVPISNHLYFYWYRQILGQKVEFLVSFYNNEISEKSEIFDDQFSVERPDGSNFTLKIRSTKLEDSAMYFCASSESTALEQYFGPGTRLTVT.

The V and J genes are TRBV4-2 and TRBJ2-1, with TRBD2 matching 10 bases. Unmatched junction bases numbered 8, after V lost 0 bases and J lost 9 bases. Germline CDR1 LGHNA, CDR2 YNFKEQ. The CDR3 has 16 residues. The chain's CDR3 is CASSQEPSGGAGEQFF. CDR3 nucleotide sequence: TGTGCCAGCAGCCAAGAACCGAGCGGGGGGGCCGGTGAGCAGTTCTTC.

The chain has TRBV30 and TRBJ2-5; 8 bases are shared with TRBD1. This CDR3 is 17 amino acids long. The V gene's germline CDR1 is GTSNPN and CDR2 SVGIG (reference sequence). The V and J ends lost 2 bases and 2 bases, in that order; junction bases with no gene match: 13. The CDR3 nucleotides read TGTGCCTGGAGTCCACTCGGCGGACAGGGTGGGCAAGAGACCCAGTACTTC. Its translation: CAWSPLGGQGGQETQYF.

This clone was counted only a few times. The chain combines TRBV28 with TRBJ1-2; D not certain. Germline CDR1 MDHEN, CDR2 SYDVKM. The CDR3 runs 12 residues. V was trimmed by 4 bases and J by 8 bases, leaving 11 bases between them. The chain's CDR3 is CASSSPSEGYTF. DNA for the CDR3: TGTGCCAGCAGTTCCCCCTCCGAGGGCTACACCTTC.

The chain recombines TRBV11-2 with TRBJ2-1; D not certain. Germline lookup yields CDR1 SGHAT and CDR2 FQNNGV. This CDR3 contains 13 residues. Trimming pared 3 bases from V and 8 bases from J, leaving 11 bases between. The CDR3 region is CASSFGRIYEQFF. CDR3 sequence (DNA): TGTGCCAGCAGCTTTGGAAGGATCTATGAGCAGTTCTTC.